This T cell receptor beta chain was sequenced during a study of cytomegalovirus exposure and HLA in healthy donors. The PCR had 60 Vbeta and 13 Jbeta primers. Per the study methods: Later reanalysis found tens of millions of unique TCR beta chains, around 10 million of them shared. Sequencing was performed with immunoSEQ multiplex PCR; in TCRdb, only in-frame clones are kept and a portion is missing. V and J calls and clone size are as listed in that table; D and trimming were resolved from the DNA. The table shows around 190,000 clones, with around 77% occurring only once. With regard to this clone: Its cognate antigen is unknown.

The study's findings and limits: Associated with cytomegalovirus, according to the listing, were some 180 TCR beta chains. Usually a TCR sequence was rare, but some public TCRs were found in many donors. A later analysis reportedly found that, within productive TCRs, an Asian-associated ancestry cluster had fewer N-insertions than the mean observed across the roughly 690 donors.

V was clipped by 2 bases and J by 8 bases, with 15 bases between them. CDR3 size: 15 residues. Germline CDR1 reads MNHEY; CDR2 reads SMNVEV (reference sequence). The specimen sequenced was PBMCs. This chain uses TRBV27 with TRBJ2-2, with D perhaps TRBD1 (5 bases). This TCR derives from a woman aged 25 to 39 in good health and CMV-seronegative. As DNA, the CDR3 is TGTGCCAGCAGTTTAAGGAAGGGGTTGTATGGGGAGCTGTTTTTT. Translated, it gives CASSLRKGLYGELFF.